This T cell receptor (beta chain) was obtained from a study of CD8 T cells in ankylosing spondylitis. Points from the study as a whole: In ankylosing spondylitis blood, a motif of fewer than 10 highly homologous TCR beta variants appeared characteristic.

Using its own MiXCR run on the 5' RACE reads, TCRdb lists one record per CDR3 protein. The top ten clones hold roughly 2.5% of a sample with roughly 250,000 distinct CDR3 sequences, roughly 10% of them seen once. As for this clonotype: The antigen remains undetermined.

The V end was cut by 5 bases, the J end by 0 bases, with 15 bases between. This CDR3 is 16 amino acids long. Germline assignment: CDR1 SGHRS and CDR2 YFSETQ. This chain uses TRBV5-1 with TRBJ2-1; D might be TRBD2 (6 bases). The TCR comes from a male donor with ankylosing spondylitis or in good health (not recorded which). Sequencing was performed on blood, either unsorted or a sorted T cell fraction (not recorded which). The CDR3: CASRRGAGFSYNEQFF. The CDR3 coding sequence is TGCGCCAGCAGACGGGGCGCGGGATTCTCCTACAATGAGCAGTTCTTC.